This T cell receptor beta chain derives from a study of blood T cell repertoires in COVID-19. In the study overall: Acute-phase and convalescent COVID-19 samples originated in the United States, Italy and Spain.

Only in-frame clones appear in the TCRdb table, and some are missing; sequencing was by immunoSEQ multiplex PCR. The data hold more than 95,000 clones, with approximately 81% observed a single time. Germline trimming cut 1 base from V and 5 bases from J; bases unmatched to any gene: 5. CDR1 and CDR2 (germline): SGHDN, FVKESK. The CDR3 extends over 15 amino acids. The chain carries TRBV14 and TRBJ1-5, with 7 bases aligning to TRBD1. The source is a man in his 60s with acute or convalescent COVID-19. Sample: peripheral blood. The CDR3 nucleotides read TGTGCCAGCAGCCAAGCGGGCACAGGGGATCAGCCCCAGCATTTT. This codes for CASSQAGTGDQPQHF. The full variable domain, in which reference TRBV14 and TRBJ1-5 provide the parts outside the CDR3, is EAGVTQFPSHSVIEKGQTVTLRCDPISGHDNLYWYRRVMGKEIKFLLHFVKESKQDESGMPNNRFLAERTGGTYSTLKVQPAELEDSGVYFCASSQAGTGDQPQHFGDGTRLSIL.